The source of this T cell receptor beta chain is a study of T-cell reconstitution after alpha-beta-depleted transplantation in children. Study-level findings and limits: Expanded graft clones, several hundred of them, were reportedly the source of alpha-beta T cells about two months after transplant. It was surviving recipient T cells and thymic progenitors that gave some patients high TCRbeta diversity at day 60. Counts and diversity of T cells one year after transplant came mostly from newly produced T cells.

This clonotype appeared a few times. Its antigen is currently unknown. Using unique molecular identifiers, the investigators prepared the TCRbeta library. TCRdb re-called the PCR reads with MiXCR, one entry per CDR3 protein. This sample has about 200,000 distinct CDR3 sequences, with roughly 8.3% found just once. V lost 3 bases and J 3 bases, leaving 24 bases between the germline ends. Germline V gene lookup returns CDR1 LGHNT and CDR2 FRNRAP. The CDR3 sequence is 18 residues long. The chain has TRBV12-5 and TRBJ2-7; possibly TRBD1 for D (6 bases). The sample here was PBMCs, mostly from graft donor cells, taken 360 days after TCRalphabeta/CD19-depleted stem cell transplant. The clonotype comes from a male patient aged 2-15 years who had a stem cell transplant for acute myeloid leukemia, so the T cells may come from the graft donor. The CDR3 is CASGFDRSSEIDFYEQYF. The CDR3 nucleotides are TGTGCTAGTGGTTTCGACAGGAGTAGTGAGATCGACTTCTACGAGCAGTACTTC.